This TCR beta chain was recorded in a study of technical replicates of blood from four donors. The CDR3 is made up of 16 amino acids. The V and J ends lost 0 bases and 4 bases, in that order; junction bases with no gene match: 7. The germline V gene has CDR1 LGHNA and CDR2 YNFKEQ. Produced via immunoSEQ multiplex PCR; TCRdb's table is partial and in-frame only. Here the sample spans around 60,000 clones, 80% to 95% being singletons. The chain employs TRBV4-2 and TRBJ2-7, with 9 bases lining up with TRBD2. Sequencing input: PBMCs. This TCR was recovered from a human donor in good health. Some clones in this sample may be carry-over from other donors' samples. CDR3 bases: TGTGCCAGCAGCCAAGAGGTGGTAGCGGGAGCTTACGAGCAGTACTTC. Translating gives CASSQEVVAGAYEQYF.